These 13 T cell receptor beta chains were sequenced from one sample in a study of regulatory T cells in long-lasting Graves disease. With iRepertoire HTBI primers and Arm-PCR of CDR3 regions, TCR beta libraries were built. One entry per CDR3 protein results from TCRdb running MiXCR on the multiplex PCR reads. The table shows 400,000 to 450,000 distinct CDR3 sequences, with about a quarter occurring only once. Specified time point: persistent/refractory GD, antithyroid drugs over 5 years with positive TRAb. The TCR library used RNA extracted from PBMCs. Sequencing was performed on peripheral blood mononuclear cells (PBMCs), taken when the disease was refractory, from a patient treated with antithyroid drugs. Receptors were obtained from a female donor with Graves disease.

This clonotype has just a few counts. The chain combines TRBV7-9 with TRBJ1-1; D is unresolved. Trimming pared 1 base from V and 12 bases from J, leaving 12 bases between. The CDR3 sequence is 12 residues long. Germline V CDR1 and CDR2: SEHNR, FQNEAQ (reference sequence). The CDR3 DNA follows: TGTGCCAGCAGCTTAGATTTAGGGAGTCCTTTCTTT. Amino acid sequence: CASSLDLGSPFF.

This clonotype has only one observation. Here the CDR3 reads CSAMGEGNTEAFF. The CDR3 DNA reads TGCAGCGCCATGGGGGAAGGCAACACTGAAGCTTTCTTT. The chain couples TRBV29-1 to TRBJ1-1; D may be TRBD1 (5 bases). The CDR3 is 13 residues long. The germline V gene encodes CDR1 SQVTM and CDR2 ANQGSEA. Trimming stripped 7 bases from V and 2 bases from J, with 14 bases between.

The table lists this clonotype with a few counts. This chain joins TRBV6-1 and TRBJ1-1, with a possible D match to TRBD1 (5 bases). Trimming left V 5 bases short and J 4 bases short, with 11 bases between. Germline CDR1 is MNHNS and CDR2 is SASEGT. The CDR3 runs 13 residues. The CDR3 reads CASSTVGPTEAFF. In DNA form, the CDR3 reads TGTGCCAGCAGTACCGTGGGGCCCACTGAAGCTTTCTTT.

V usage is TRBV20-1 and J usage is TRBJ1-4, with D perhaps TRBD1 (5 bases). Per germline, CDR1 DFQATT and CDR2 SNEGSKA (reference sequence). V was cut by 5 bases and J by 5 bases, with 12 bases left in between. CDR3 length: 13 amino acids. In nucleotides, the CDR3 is TGCAGTGCTGTATCAGGGCCGAATGAAAAACTGTTTTTT. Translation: CSAVSGPNEKLFF.

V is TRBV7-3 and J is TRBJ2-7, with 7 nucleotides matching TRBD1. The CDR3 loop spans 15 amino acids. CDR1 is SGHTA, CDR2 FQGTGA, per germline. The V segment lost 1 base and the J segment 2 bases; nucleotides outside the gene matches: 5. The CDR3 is CASSLNGDSPYEQYF. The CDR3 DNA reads TGTGCCAGCAGCTTAAATGGGGACAGTCCCTACGAGCAGTACTTC.

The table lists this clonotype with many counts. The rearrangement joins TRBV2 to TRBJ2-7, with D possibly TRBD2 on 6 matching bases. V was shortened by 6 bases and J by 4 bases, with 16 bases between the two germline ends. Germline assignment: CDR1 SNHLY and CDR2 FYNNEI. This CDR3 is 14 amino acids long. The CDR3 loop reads CASRPFGGMYEQYF. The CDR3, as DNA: TGTGCCAGCAGGCCATTCGGAGGGATGTACGAGCAGTACTTC.

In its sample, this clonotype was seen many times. The chain's CDR3 is CASSQKQNRGRSCQPQHF. CDR3 DNA sequence: TGTGCCAGCAGCCAGAAACAAAACAGGGGGCGATCGTGTCAGCCCCAGCATTTT. V is TRBV9 and J is TRBJ1-5; TRBD1 aligns across 9 bases. The CDR3 is 18 amino acids. With 4 bases clipped from V and 6 bases from J, the junction kept 17 bases outside the gene matches. Germline CDR1 is SGDLS and CDR2 is YYNGEE. The whole variable domain, filled in from reference TRBV9 and TRBJ1-5, reads DSGVTQTPKHLITATGQRVTLRCSPRSGDLSVYWYQQSLDQGLQFLIQYYNGEERAKGNILERFSAQQFPDLHSELNLSSLELGDSALYFCASSQKQNRGRSCQPQHFGDGTRLSIL.

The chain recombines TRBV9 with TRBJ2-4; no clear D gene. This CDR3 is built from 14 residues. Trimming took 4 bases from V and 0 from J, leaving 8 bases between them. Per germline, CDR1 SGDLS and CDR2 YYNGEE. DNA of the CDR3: TGTGCCAGCAGCCATCCGGGAGCCAAAAACATTCAGTACTTC. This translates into CASSHPGAKNIQYF.

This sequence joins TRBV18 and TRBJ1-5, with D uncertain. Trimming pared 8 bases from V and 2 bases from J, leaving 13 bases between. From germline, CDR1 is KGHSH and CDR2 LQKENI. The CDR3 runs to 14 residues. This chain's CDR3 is CASGERIGNQPQHF. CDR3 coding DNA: TGTGCCAGCGGGGAGAGGATCGGCAATCAGCCCCAGCATTTT.

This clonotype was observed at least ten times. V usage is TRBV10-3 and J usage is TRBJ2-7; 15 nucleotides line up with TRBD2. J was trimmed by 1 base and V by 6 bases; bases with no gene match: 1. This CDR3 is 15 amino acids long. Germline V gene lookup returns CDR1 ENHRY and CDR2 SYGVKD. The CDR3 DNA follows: TGTGCCATCAGGGGACTAGCGGGAGGTTCCTACGAGCAGTACTTC. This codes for CAIRGLAGGSYEQYF.

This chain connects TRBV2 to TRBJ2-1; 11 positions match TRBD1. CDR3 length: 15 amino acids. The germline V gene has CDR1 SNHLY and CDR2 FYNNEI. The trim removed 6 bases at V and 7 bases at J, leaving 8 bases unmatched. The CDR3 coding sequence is TGTGCCAGCAGAGCCGGGACAGGGGGGGGAAATGAGCAGTTCTTC. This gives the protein CASRAGTGGGNEQFF.

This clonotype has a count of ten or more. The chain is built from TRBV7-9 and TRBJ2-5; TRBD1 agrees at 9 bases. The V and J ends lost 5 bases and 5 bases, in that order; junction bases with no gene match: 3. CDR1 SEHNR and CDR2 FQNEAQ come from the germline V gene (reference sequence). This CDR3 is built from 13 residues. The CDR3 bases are TGTGCCAGCAGCGGCGGGACAGGGGAGACCCAGTACTTC. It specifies CASSGGTGETQYF.

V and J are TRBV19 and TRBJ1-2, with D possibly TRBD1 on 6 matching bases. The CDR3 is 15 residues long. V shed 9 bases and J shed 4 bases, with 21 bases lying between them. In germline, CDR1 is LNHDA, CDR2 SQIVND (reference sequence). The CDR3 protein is CASARGDTQGYGYTF. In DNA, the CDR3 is TGTGCCAGCGCGAGAGGGGACACGCAAGGCTATGGCTACACCTTC.